This TCR beta chain originates from a study of blood T cell repertoires in COVID-19. Grouping used clinical history reported by participants in a survey and questionnaire. As handled by the study authors: The authors estimated nucleated cell counts from reference gene primer amplification. Measured with immunoSEQ multiplex PCR; TCRdb has only the in-frame clones, and not every one. The V and J calls and clone size come from that table; D and trimming were worked out from the DNA. The sample lists about 330,000 clones, roughly 86% occurring once. This clone was seen once. This receptor was obtained from a woman under 40 who had recovered from COVID-19. The sample was PBMCs or T cells enriched from blood (not recorded which).

The chain's CDR3 is CASSRSGREVEQYF. The CDR3 DNA follows: TGTGCCAGCTCACGGTCAGGGAGGGAGGTGGAGCAGTACTTC. The chain has TRBV18 and TRBJ2-7; 7 bases line up with TRBD2. CDR3 length: 14 amino acids. Germline V gene sequence: CDR1 KGHSH, CDR2 LQKENI. Trimming at V came to 4 bases and at J to 7 bases, leaving 10 bases not matched to a gene. The complete variable domain, with remaining parts taken from reference TRBV18 and TRBJ2-7, reads NAGVMQNPRHLVRRRGQEARLRCSPMKGHSHVYWYRQLPEEGLKFMVYLQKENIIDESGMPKERFSAEFPKEGPSILRIQQVVRGDSAAYFCASSRSGREVEQYFGPGTRLTVT.